Following are 20 T cell receptor beta chains from one sample sequenced in a study of OX40 agonist ivuxolimab in advanced cancers. Libraries came from the immunoSEQ multiplex PCR assay. TCRdb re-hosts the immuneACCESS table, in-frame sequences only. Its copies lack some clones; in the studies checked, an unresolved V gene accounts for under half of them, and the cause for the rest is not known. Within this sample are 90,000 to 130,000 clones, with 91% of them counted one time only. Clones ranked in the top ten supply roughly 0.66% of the sample. The sample consisted of CD4+ or CD8+ T cells sorted from blood, taken in a trial of the OX40 agonist ivuxolimab. These TCRs come from an adult with an advanced solid tumor such as melanoma, head and neck, liver or kidney cancer.

In this sample, this clone turned up a few times. This chain connects TRBV10-2 to TRBJ1-2, with a weak D call TRBD1 (6 bases). This CDR3 is built from 11 residues. With 6 bases removed from V and 7 bases from J, the gap between germline ends came to 9 bases. In germline, CDR1 is WSHSY, CDR2 SAAADI. CDR3 sequence reads: CASREGGGYTF. As DNA, the CDR3 is TGCGCCAGCAGGGAAGGGGGTGGCTACACCTTC.

V usage is TRBV9 and J usage is TRBJ1-2; 8 nucleotides agree with TRBD1. Germline loops: CDR1 SGDLS, CDR2 YYNGEE. This CDR3 has 15 residues. With 2 bases clipped from V and 8 bases from J, the junction kept 11 bases outside the gene matches. CDR3 amino acids: CASSVGAGGSRGYTF. The CDR3, as DNA: TGTGCCAGCAGCGTTGGGGCAGGGGGCTCGAGGGGCTACACCTTC. Filled out from reference TRBV9 and TRBJ1-2, the complete variable domain reads DSGVTQTPKHLITATGQRVTLRCSPRSGDLSVYWYQQSLDQGLQFLIQYYNGEERAKGNILERFSAQQFPDLHSELNLSSLELGDSALYFCASSVGAGGSRGYTFGSGTRLTVV.

This clone was counted once. CDR3 loop: CASSVGQTNTGELFF. The CDR3 DNA sequence: TGCGCCAGCAGCGTCGGACAGACGAACACCGGGGAGCTGTTTTTT. J is TRBJ2-2 and V is TRBV5-1, with D possibly being TRBD1 (6 bases). Trimming shortened V by 4 bases and J by 0 bases, and 10 bases separated the two germline ends. CDR1 is SGHRS, CDR2 YFSETQ, per germline. The CDR3 contains 15 residues. The variable domain in full, with the rest retrieved from reference TRBV5-1 and TRBJ2-2, is KAGVTQTPRYLIKTRGQQVTLSCSPISGHRSVSWYQQTPGQGLQFLFEYFSETQRNKGNFPGRFSGRQFSNSRSEMNVSTLELGDSALYLCASSVGQTNTGELFFGEGSRLTVL.

This clone was found once. The V and J genes are TRBV25-1 and TRBJ1-4; D not resolved. Germline lookup yields CDR1 MGHDK and CDR2 SYGVNS. Trimming took off 3 bases at V and 8 bases at J, with 13 bases between the two ends. This CDR3 is built from 14 residues. The CDR3 coding sequence is TGTGCCAGCAGTGACTCTGGTGGGGAGGAAAAACTGTTTTTT. As protein: CASSDSGGEEKLFF. Complete variable domain (other parts from reference TRBV25-1 and TRBJ1-4): EADIYQTPRYLVIGTGKKITLECSQTMGHDKMYWYQQDPGMELHLIHYSYGVNSTEKGDLSSESTVSRIRTEHFPLTLESARPSHTSQYLCASSDSGGEEKLFFGSGTQLSVL.

V is TRBV18 and J is TRBJ1-5, with D perhaps TRBD1 (6 bases). This CDR3 is built from 15 residues. V shed 3 bases and J shed 4 bases, with 13 bases lying between them. In germline, CDR1 is KGHSH, CDR2 LQKENI. DNA for the CDR3: TGTGCCAGCTCACCTACGGACAGCAAGAATCAGCCCCAGCATTTT. Translating it yields CASSPTDSKNQPQHF.

The chain links TRBV7-8 to TRBJ2-1; 10 bases fit TRBD1. Germline V gene data show CDR1 as SGHVS and CDR2 as FQNEAQ. Trimming took 4 bases from V and 8 from J; bases not matched to a gene: 8. This CDR3 spans 15 amino acids. The CDR3 region has the DNA TGTGCCAGCAGCTACGACAGGGGGCGCAATTATGAGCAGTTCTTC. Its protein product is CASSYDRGRNYEQFF. Complete variable domain (other parts from reference TRBV7-8 and TRBJ2-1): GAGVSQSPRYKVAKRGQDVALRCDPISGHVSLFWYQQALGQGPEFLTYFQNEAQLDKSGLPSDRFFAERPEGSVSTLKIQRTQQEDSAVYLCASSYDRGRNYEQFFGPGTRLTVL.

The genes are TRBV21-1 and TRBJ2-5; TRBD2, the table's D call, lacks a check against the DNA. TRBV21-1 is a pseudogene. The CDR3 length is 19 residues. CDR3 DNA: TGTGCCAGCAGCAAAGGGGGGGCGGCTAGCGGGTTTCAACAAGAGACCCAGTACTTC. Translated, it gives CASSKGGAASGFQQETQYF.

V gene TRBV6-5 combines with J gene TRBJ2-3; D gene unclear. This CDR3 is 13 amino acids long. V lost 4 bases and J lost 3, with 8 bases in between. In germline, CDR1 is MNHEY, CDR2 SVGAGI. The CDR3 protein is CASSSLGTDTQYF. CDR3 DNA: TGTGCCAGCAGTTCACTCGGGACAGATACGCAGTATTTT.

The rearrangement uses TRBV5-4 and TRBJ2-7; 16 nucleotides agree with TRBD2. Germline-derived CDR1 and CDR2 are SGHNT and YYREEE (reference sequence). The CDR3 extends over 16 amino acids. The V gene end was trimmed by 4 bases and the J gene end by 1 base; junction bases not matched to a gene: 2. The CDR3 DNA reads TGTGCCAGCAGCCAGGGACTAGCGGGAGGGTCCTACGAGCAGTACTTC. Translating gives CASSQGLAGGSYEQYF.

V gene TRBV7-9 combines with J gene TRBJ1-4; D might be TRBD1 (6 bases). The CDR3 is 13 amino acids. Germline CDR1 SEHNR, CDR2 FQNEAQ (reference sequence). Trimming stripped 8 bases from V and 8 bases from J, with 15 bases between. For the CDR3, the DNA is TGTGCCAGCGTGGGTCAGGGGCACGAAAAACTGTTTTTT. This gives the protein CASVGQGHEKLFF.

V gene TRBV4-1 combines with J gene TRBJ2-5; D gene ambiguous. CDR1 and CDR2 from the germline V gene are MGHRA and YSYEKL. Trimming cost V 5 bases and J 9 bases, with 13 bases left between them. The CDR3 is 12 residues long. The CDR3 here is CASSKETQAQYF. CDR3 DNA sequence: TGCGCCAGCAGCAAGGAGACGCAGGCCCAGTACTTC.

The chain is built from TRBV10-3 and TRBJ2-1; 14 bases are shared with TRBD2. The germline gives CDR1 ENHRY, CDR2 SYGVKD. Unmatched junction bases numbered 2, after V lost 7 bases and J lost 6 bases. The CDR3 covers 14 residues. CDR3 nucleotides: TGTGCCATCATGGGGACTAGCGGGGGCAATGAGCAGTTCTTC. It is translated as CAIMGTSGGNEQFF.

The chain combines TRBV27 with TRBJ2-1; D gene uncertain. The CDR3 consists of 11 residues. V shed 3 bases and J shed 4 bases, with 1 base lying between them. Germline assignment: CDR1 MNHEY and CDR2 SMNVEV (reference sequence). CDR3 DNA: TGTGCCAGCAGTTTTTACAATGAGCAGTTCTTC. Encoded protein: CASSFYNEQFF.

The rearrangement joins TRBV19 to TRBJ2-1; 8 nucleotides agree with TRBD2. CDR3 length equals 16 residues. Per the germline V gene, CDR1 is LNHDA and CDR2 is SQIVND (reference sequence). The ends lost 6 bases at V and 3 bases at J; junction bases unmatched: 10. CDR3 in DNA: TGTGCCAGTAGCGACGGCGGGGCGGGAGGCTACAATGAGCAGTTCTTC. Translating it yields CASSDGGAGGYNEQFF. Based on the CDR3 plus reference TRBV19 and TRBJ2-1, the full variable domain is DGGITQSPKYLFRKEGQNVTLSCEQNLNHDAMYWYRQDPGQGLRLIYYSQIVNDFQKGDIAEGYSVSREKKESFPLTVTSAQKNPTAFYLCASSDGGAGGYNEQFFGPGTRLTVL.

The CDR3 DNA reads as TGTGCCAGCAGTCCGGGACCGCGCTACGAGCAGTACTTC. Its protein is CASSPGPRYEQYF. The chain carries TRBV6-1 and TRBJ2-7, with D perhaps matching TRBD1 or TRBD2 (5 bases each). Germline V gene lookup returns CDR1 MNHNS and CDR2 SASEGT. The V gene lost 5 bases and the J gene lost 3 bases, with 11 bases spanning the gap. The CDR3 sequence is 13 residues long.

V gene TRBV7-2 combines with J gene TRBJ2-2; TRBD1 matches 9 bases. Looked up from germline, CDR1 is SGHTA and CDR2 is FQGNSA. V lost 5 bases, J lost 1 base, and 5 bases stayed unmatched. The CDR3 totals 16 residues. DNA of the CDR3: TGTGCCAGCAGCCCGCCGGGACAGGGGAACACCGGGGAGCTGTTTTTT. It is translated as CASSPPGQGNTGELFF. The entire variable domain, with the rest obtained from reference TRBV7-2 and TRBJ2-2, is as follows: GAGVSQSPSNKVTEKGKDVELRCDPISGHTALYWYRQSLGQGLEFLIYFQGNSAPDKSGLPSDRFSAERTGGSVSTLTIQRTQQEDSAVYLCASSPPGQGNTGELFFGEGSRLTVL.

V is TRBV19 and J is TRBJ1-2, with 8 bases identical to TRBD1. This CDR3 has 15 amino acids. V shed 5 bases and J 3 bases; nucleotides not matched to a gene: 8. Germline-derived CDR1 and CDR2 are LNHDA and SQIVND (reference sequence). The CDR3 DNA is TGTGCCAGTAGTGGTCAGGGGGCACCCTACTATGGCTACACCTTC. The encoded protein is CASSGQGAPYYGYTF. Full variable domain (missing parts from reference TRBV19 and TRBJ1-2): DGGITQSPKYLFRKEGQNVTLSCEQNLNHDAMYWYRQDPGQGLRLIYYSQIVNDFQKGDIAEGYSVSREKKESFPLTVTSAQKNPTAFYLCASSGQGAPYYGYTFGSGTRLTVV.

The chain uses TRBV7-9 and TRBJ1-2; D is undetermined. This CDR3 has 13 residues. The V end was cut by 2 bases, the J end by 1 base, with 5 bases between. Germline CDR1 SEHNR, CDR2 FQNEAQ (reference sequence). This CDR3 is CASSLTVNYGYTF. The DNA of the CDR3 is TGTGCCAGCAGCTTAACAGTTAACTATGGCTACACCTTC.

CDR3 sequence (DNA): TGTGCCAGCAGCTTCGGGACAGGGGATGAAAAACTGTTTTTT. Its protein is CASSFGTGDEKLFF. This chain joins TRBV7-9 and TRBJ1-4; 10 positions match TRBD1. Germline V CDR1 and CDR2: SEHNR, FQNEAQ (reference sequence). The trim removed 3 bases at V and 6 bases at J, leaving 1 base unmatched. The CDR3 contains 14 residues.

The rearrangement uses TRBV7-2 and TRBJ2-1; 10 bases are shared with TRBD2. The V and J ends lost 8 bases and 6 bases, in that order; junction bases with no gene match: 4. CDR1 is SGHTA and CDR2 is FQGNSA in the germline V gene. There are 13 residues in the CDR3. CDR3 residues: CASQREGLNEQFF. The CDR3 DNA reads TGTGCCAGCCAGCGGGAGGGCCTCAATGAGCAGTTCTTC.